A single sample gave rise to the 22 T cell receptor beta chains below, sequenced in a study of blood T cell repertoires in COVID-19. Generated by immunoSEQ multiplex PCR, the TCRdb table keeps only in-frame clones and is missing some. The table shows about 330,000 clones, with approximately 82% occurring only once. What was sequenced was peripheral blood. The receptors come from a woman aged 45-65 years with acute or convalescent COVID-19.

Points on this clone: Other DNA sequences in the same sample also yield this CDR3. V gene TRBV5-4 combines with J gene TRBJ1-5; no firm D call. Germline CDR1 is SGHNT and CDR2 is YYREEE (reference sequence). V lost 0 bases and J 4 bases, leaving 8 bases between the germline ends. The CDR3 spans 14 residues. CDR3 DNA sequence: TGTGCCAGCAGCTTGGGGGGAGGAAATCAGCCCCAGCATTTT. Translation gives CASSLGGGNQPQHF.

The CDR3 sequence is CAWGQAEGANVLTF. The CDR3 DNA sequence: TGTGCCTGGGGGCAGGCAGAGGGGGCCAACGTCCTGACTTTC. The V gene is TRBV30, the J gene TRBJ2-6, with D unresolved. V was cut by 5 bases and J by 4 bases, with 12 bases left in between. The CDR3 runs to 14 residues. Germline values: CDR1 GTSNPN, CDR2 SVGIG (reference sequence).

The V gene is TRBV29-1, the J gene TRBJ1-1, with D perhaps TRBD1 (6 bases). The CDR3 consists of 15 residues. Germline CDR1 SQVTM, CDR2 ANQGSEA. With 4 bases removed from V and 0 bases from J, the gap between germline ends came to 15 bases. This chain's CDR3 is CSVGGTKILNTEAFF. The CDR3 bases are TGCAGCGTTGGTGGGACAAAGATCTTGAACACTGAAGCTTTCTTT.

V and J are TRBV29-1 and TRBJ2-5, with D maybe TRBD2 (6 bases). The V gene lost 7 bases and the J gene lost 5 bases, with 14 bases spanning the gap. The germline V gene has CDR1 SQVTM and CDR2 ANQGSEA. The CDR3 consists of 12 residues. CDR3 DNA sequence: TGCAGCGCCGGCGGAGGGAGTGAGACCCAGTACTTC. It translates to CSAGGGSETQYF.

The chain combines TRBV7-2 with TRBJ2-6; D is unresolved. V lost 7 bases and J 0 bases, leaving 10 bases between the germline ends. The germline gives CDR1 SGHTA, CDR2 FQGNSA. The CDR3 has 15 amino acids. As DNA, the CDR3 is TGTGCCAGCATGGGCCGGTTCTCTGGGGCCAACGTCCTGACTTTC. This sequence encodes CASMGRFSGANVLTF.

There are a few counts of this clone. The rearrangement links TRBV5-6 to TRBJ1-3; weak D call: TRBD1 (6 bases). V was cut by 7 bases and J by 2 bases, with 19 bases left in between. The CDR3 has 16 amino acids. Germline values: CDR1 SGHDT, CDR2 YYEEEE. CDR3 residues: CASGRGGGPAGNTIYF. The CDR3 nucleotides read TGTGCCAGCGGCCGGGGGGGCGGACCTGCTGGAAACACCATATATTTT.

This chain connects TRBV28 to TRBJ1-6, with a possible D match to TRBD1 (5 bases). The CDR3 covers 14 residues. Germline assignment: CDR1 MDHEN and CDR2 SYDVKM. V lost 1 base to trimming and J lost 8 bases, with 9 bases between them. The CDR3 nucleotides are TGTGCCAGCAGTTTATCAGGGTGGGATTCACCCCTCCACTTT. Encoded protein: CASSLSGWDSPLHF.

This clone was observed a single time. This chain connects TRBV11-2 to TRBJ1-5; TRBD1 matches at 7 bases. CDR1 is SGHAT, CDR2 FQNNGV, per germline. V shed 4 bases, J shed 5 bases, and the junction held 5 bases outside the gene matches. The CDR3 totals 14 residues. The DNA of the CDR3 is TGTGCCAGCAGCTCGGGACAGTTGTATCAGCCCCAGCATTTT. Amino acid sequence: CASSSGQLYQPQHF. The whole variable domain, filled in from reference TRBV11-2 and TRBJ1-5, reads EAGVAQSPRYKIIEKRQSVAFWCNPISGHATLYWYQQILGQGPKLLIQFQNNGVVDDSQLPKDRFSAERLKGVDSTLKIQPAKLEDSAVYLCASSSGQLYQPQHFGDGTRLSIL.

The chain combines TRBV30 with TRBJ1-3, with 7 bases matching TRBD1. Germline V gives CDR1 GTSNPN, CDR2 SVGIG (reference sequence). Germline trimming cut 5 bases from V and 0 bases from J; bases unmatched to any gene: 10. The CDR3 length is 16 residues. For the CDR3, the DNA is TGTGCCTGGGACAGGGTTCGTACCGTCTCTGGAAACACCATATATTTT. This gives the protein CAWDRVRTVSGNTIYF.

The chain joins TRBV24-1 to TRBJ2-3, with 8 bases matching TRBD2. Germline V gene sequence: CDR1 KGHDR, CDR2 SFDVKD. There are 17 residues in the CDR3. J lost 5 bases, V lost 6 bases, and 15 bases had no gene match. CDR3 in amino acids: CATSTLSVGRVGDTQYF. The CDR3 DNA is TGTGCCACCAGTACCCTAAGCGTCGGGAGGGTTGGAGATACGCAGTATTTT.

J is TRBJ2-3 and V is TRBV6-1, with unresolved D. V was shortened by 3 bases and J by 0 bases, with 7 bases between the two germline ends. Germline loops: CDR1 MNHNS, CDR2 SASEGT. This CDR3 comprises 14 residues. The CDR3 loop reads CASSDLSSTDTQYF. The CDR3 DNA follows: TGTGCCAGCAGTGATCTCTCTAGCACAGATACGCAGTATTTT.

The chain has TRBV7-7 and TRBJ2-1; no definite D call. The CDR3 runs 15 residues. The germline V gene has CDR1 SSHAT and CDR2 FNYEAQ (reference sequence). The V end lost 1 base, the J end lost 4 bases, and 11 bases lay between the germline ends. CDR3: CASSLDTNPYNEQFF. CDR3 nucleotide sequence: TGTGCCAGCAGCTTAGACACTAACCCATACAATGAGCAGTTCTTC.

This chain links TRBV11-2 with TRBJ1-5, with 10 bases lining up with TRBD1. The CDR3 contains 17 residues. After removal of 2 bases from V and 5 bases from J, the junction contained 9 bases not matched to a gene. CDR1 and CDR2 from the germline V gene are SGHAT and FQNNGV. Here the CDR3 reads CASSLPGDRGQHQPQHF. The CDR3 bases are TGTGCCAGCAGCTTACCTGGCGACAGGGGGCAGCATCAGCCCCAGCATTTT.

This chain connects TRBV7-2 to TRBJ1-6, with D possibly being TRBD1 (6 bases). V was shortened by 1 base and J by 7 bases, with 11 bases between the two germline ends. Germline V gene lookup returns CDR1 SGHTA and CDR2 FQGNSA. CDR3 length equals 15 residues. The CDR3 is CASSLGGTLNSPLHF. The CDR3, as DNA: TGTGCCAGCAGCTTAGGTGGGACACTGAATTCACCCCTCCACTTT.

Concerning this clone: Other DNA variants within this sample encode the same CDR3. The genes are TRBV5-1 and TRBJ1-3, with TRBD1 matching over 10 bases. J lost 3 bases, V lost 3 bases, and 3 bases had no gene match. Germline V gives CDR1 SGHRS, CDR2 YFSETQ. The CDR3 totals 15 residues. The DNA of the CDR3 is TGCGCCAGCAGCTCGGGGACAGGGGTTGGAAACACCATATATTTT. Its protein is CASSSGTGVGNTIYF.

The gene calls are TRBV7-2 and TRBJ2-5; 7 nucleotides line up with TRBD2. Looked up from germline, CDR1 is SGHTA and CDR2 is FQGNSA. With V trimmed by 6 bases and J by 5 bases, 9 bases remained unmatched. This CDR3 is 14 amino acids long. DNA of the CDR3: TGTGCCAGCAGACGGGGAGGGACGGAGGAGACCCAGTACTTC. Translated, it gives CASRRGGTEETQYF.

The chain employs TRBV12-5 and TRBJ1-3; no clear D. Germline-derived CDR1 and CDR2 are LGHNT and FRNRAP. V lost 2 bases and J 0 bases, leaving 8 bases between the germline ends. The CDR3 runs to 15 residues. CDR3 nucleotides: TGTGCTAGTGGTTTGATGAGCTACTCTGGAAACACCATATATTTT. Its translation is CASGLMSYSGNTIYF.

The chain is built from TRBV3-1 (or the pseudogene TRBV3-2) and TRBJ2-3, with 12 nucleotides matching TRBD1. V was clipped by 4 bases and J by 6 bases; unmatched bases: 2. The CDR3 is made up of 14 amino acids. From germline, CDR1 is LGHDT and CDR2 YNNKEL (reference sequence). CDR3 region: CASSRGQGADTQYF. CDR3 in DNA: TGTGCCAGCAGCCGGGGACAGGGGGCGGATACGCAGTATTTT.

V is TRBV3-1 (or the pseudogene TRBV3-2) and J is TRBJ1-2; the match to TRBD1 covers 7 bases. The CDR3 totals 14 residues. From germline, CDR1 is LGHDT and CDR2 YNNKEL (reference sequence). The junction had 6 bases not matched to a gene; V was cut back by 4 bases and J by 4 bases. CDR3 amino acids: CASSLGQVGYGYTF. The CDR3 DNA follows: TGTGCCAGCAGCCTCGGACAGGTTGGCTATGGCTACACCTTC.

The chain couples TRBV4-3 to TRBJ2-1; D is possibly TRBD2 (5 bases). Germline V gives CDR1 LGHNA, CDR2 YSLEER. CDR3 size: 15 residues. V lost 0 bases and J lost 5, with 11 bases in between. The CDR3 DNA reads TGCGCCAGCAGCCAAGATCTCCTCGGGGACAATGAGCAGTTCTTC. Encoded protein: CASSQDLLGDNEQFF.

V gene TRBV27 combines with J gene TRBJ1-5; no definite D call. Trimming took 11 bases from V and 0 from J, leaving 17 bases between them. CDR3 length: 15 residues. CDR1 is MNHEY and CDR2 is SMNVEV in the germline V gene (reference sequence). The CDR3 spells CAFSKETVSNQPQHF. The CDR3 region has the DNA TGTGCCTTCTCCAAGGAGACGGTTAGCAATCAGCCCCAGCATTTT.

The V call is TRBV27, the J call TRBJ2-2, with TRBD2 as a possible D gene (5 bases). Trimming removed 2 bases from V and 3 bases from J, with 7 bases in between. CDR3 size: 14 residues. Germline lookup yields CDR1 MNHEY and CDR2 SMNVEV (reference sequence). The CDR3 spells CASSLGRHTGELFF. CDR3 bases: TGTGCCAGCAGTTTAGGGAGACACACCGGGGAGCTGTTTTTT.